The 28 T cell receptor beta chains below were found in one sample sequenced in a study of blood T cell repertoires in COVID-19. Generated by immunoSEQ multiplex PCR, the TCRdb table keeps only in-frame clones and is missing some. The table has around 370,000 clones, 75% to 90% seen once. The specimen was peripheral blood. The source is a woman aged 45-65 years with COVID-19, enrolled during active disease.

To note about this clone: Within the sample, other DNA sequences also encode this same CDR3. This chain joins TRBV24-1 and TRBJ2-3, with TRBD1 matching 11 bases. This CDR3 is 16 amino acids long. Germline V gives CDR1 KGHDR, CDR2 SFDVKD. The V gene end was trimmed by 4 bases and the J gene end by 1 base; junction bases not matched to a gene: 3. CDR3 sequence reads: CATSDLGQGGTDTQYF. The CDR3 bases are TGTGCCACCAGTGACCTGGGACAGGGGGGCACAGATACGCAGTATTTT.

The rearrangement joins TRBV24-1 to TRBJ2-5, with a possible D match to TRBD1 (6 bases). Trimming took 3 bases from V and 2 from J, leaving 12 bases between them. Germline V gene lookup returns CDR1 KGHDR and CDR2 SFDVKD. The CDR3 is 15 residues long. The CDR3 sequence: CATSDPGTPQETQYF. Here the CDR3 DNA reads TGTGCCACCAGTGATCCCGGGACACCTCAAGAGACCCAGTACTTC.

The chain uses TRBV5-1 and TRBJ2-2, with a tentative D call TRBD1 (6 bases). Germline CDR1 SGHRS, CDR2 YFSETQ. The germline V and J ends were trimmed by 4 bases and 3 bases, with 10 bases remaining between them. The CDR3 is 14 residues long. CDR3 residues: CASSMTGDTGELFF. DNA of the CDR3: TGCGCCAGCAGCATGACAGGAGACACCGGGGAGCTGTTTTTT.

The rearrangement uses TRBV19 and TRBJ1-5; D is perhaps TRBD1 (5 bases). The CDR3 extends over 15 amino acids. With 6 bases removed from V and 3 bases from J, the gap between germline ends came to 15 bases. Germline CDR1 is LNHDA and CDR2 is SQIVND (reference sequence). The CDR3 sequence is CASRVGASSNQPQHF. The CDR3 coding sequence is TGTGCCAGTAGGGTTGGGGCCAGCTCCAATCAGCCCCAGCATTTT. The full variable domain, in which reference TRBV19 and TRBJ1-5 provide the parts outside the CDR3, is DGGITQSPKYLFRKEGQNVTLSCEQNLNHDAMYWYRQDPGQGLRLIYYSQIVNDFQKGDIAEGYSVSREKKESFPLTVTSAQKNPTAFYLCASRVGASSNQPQHFGDGTRLSIL.

This chain links TRBV15 with TRBJ2-7; TRBD2 matches at 10 bases. The CDR3 has 16 amino acids. J was trimmed by 6 bases and V by 1 base; bases with no gene match: 9. CDR1 LNHNV and CDR2 YYDKDF come from the germline V gene (reference sequence). Here the CDR3 reads CATSRGGNLAGGEQYF. The CDR3 DNA sequence: TGTGCCACCAGCAGAGGGGGGAACTTAGCGGGAGGCGAGCAGTACTTC.

DNA for the CDR3: TGTGCCAGCAGCTTAGCGGGGCAAACTGAAGCTTTCTTT. It is translated as CASSLAGQTEAFF. The V and J genes are TRBV7-9 and TRBJ1-1; possibly TRBD1 for D (5 bases). Trimming removed 0 bases at V and 5 bases at J, with 7 bases between. The CDR3 sequence is 13 residues long. Per the germline V gene, CDR1 is SEHNR and CDR2 is FQNEAQ (reference sequence).

The V call is TRBV19, the J call TRBJ1-2; 11 nucleotides line up with TRBD1. This CDR3 is 14 amino acids long. Germline-derived CDR1 and CDR2 are LNHDA and SQIVND (reference sequence). After removal of 5 bases from V and 5 bases from J, the junction contained 4 bases not matched to a gene. CDR3 sequence reads: CASSLGQGGYGYTF. The CDR3 coding sequence is TGTGCCAGTAGTTTGGGACAGGGGGGTTATGGCTACACCTTC.

The J gene is TRBJ1-2, the V gene TRBV9; D is unresolved. The CDR3 has 13 residues. Per germline, CDR1 SGDLS and CDR2 YYNGEE. Trimming removed 0 bases from V and 8 bases from J, with 11 bases in between. CDR3 sequence: CASSVAQSLGYTF. CDR3 sequence (DNA): TGTGCCAGCAGCGTAGCCCAGTCTTTAGGCTACACCTTC.

This rearrangement joins TRBV27 to TRBJ2-7; 13 bases align to TRBD2. Germline lookup yields CDR1 MNHEY and CDR2 SMNVEV (reference sequence). The CDR3 runs to 21 residues. The J segment lost 2 bases and the V segment lost 6 bases, leaving 22 bases of the junction unmatched. CDR3 sequence reads: CASRTWGQPGLAGPRTYEQYF. The CDR3 region has the DNA TGTGCCAGCAGGACCTGGGGACAGCCGGGACTAGCGGGACCTCGGACCTACGAGCAGTACTTC.

This clone was seen only a few times. The chain combines TRBV4-3 with TRBJ1-2; D gene uncertain. CDR3 length: 15 residues. CDR1 and CDR2 from the germline V gene are LGHNA and YSLEER. V was cut by 1 base and J by 4 bases, with 13 bases left in between. For the CDR3, the DNA is TGCGCCAGCAGCCAAGTTGGCAGTCTCGTCTATGGCTACACCTTC. Its protein is CASSQVGSLVYGYTF.

The chain couples TRBV9 to TRBJ2-7; 9 nucleotides agree with TRBD1. The V segment lost 3 bases and the J segment 2 bases; nucleotides outside the gene matches: 6. CDR1 SGDLS and CDR2 YYNGEE come from the germline V gene. The CDR3 runs 15 residues. The CDR3 region has the DNA TGTGCCAGCAGCGCCGGACAGGGGCTCACCTACGAGCAGTACTTC. Its protein product is CASSAGQGLTYEQYF.

The chain uses TRBV2 and TRBJ1-6; D gene ambiguous. Germline V gene data show CDR1 as SNHLY and CDR2 as FYNNEI. V was clipped by 4 bases and J by 6 bases, with 10 bases between them. The CDR3 loop spans 14 amino acids. The CDR3 reads CASSVELLNSPLHF. CDR3 nucleotides: TGTGCCAGCAGTGTGGAGCTCCTTAATTCACCCCTCCACTTT. Looking up the rest from reference TRBV2 and TRBJ1-6 gives the full variable domain: EPEVTQTPSHQVTQMGQEVILRCVPISNHLYFYWYRQILGQKVEFLVSFYNNEISEKSEIFDDQFSVERPDGSNFTLKIRSTKLEDSAMYFCASSVELLNSPLHFGNGTRLTVT.

The sample holds a few counts of this clone. V and J are TRBV10-2 and TRBJ2-2; the D is unclear. The germline V and J ends were trimmed by 3 bases and 14 bases, with 10 bases remaining between them. CDR3 length equals 11 residues. Germline values: CDR1 WSHSY, CDR2 SAAADI. In nucleotides, the CDR3 is TGCGCCAGCAGTGAACAGTATAGACTGTTTTTT. It yields the protein CASSEQYRLFF.

This clone showed up just a few times. The sample holds other DNA sequences that translate to the same CDR3. J is TRBJ1-5 and V is TRBV18, with 9 bases lining up with TRBD1. This CDR3 has 15 residues. After removal of 3 bases from V and 2 bases from J, the junction contained 2 bases not matched to a gene. Germline V gene data show CDR1 as KGHSH and CDR2 as LQKENI. The CDR3, as DNA: TGTGCCAGCTCACCCGACAGGGGGGGCAATCAGCCCCAGCATTTT. Translation: CASSPDRGGNQPQHF.

The rearrangement links TRBV24-1 to TRBJ1-5; TRBD1 matches at 12 bases. Germline lookup yields CDR1 KGHDR and CDR2 SFDVKD. The V gene end was trimmed by 4 bases and the J gene end by 6 bases; junction bases not matched to a gene: 6. This CDR3 has 16 amino acids. CDR3 nucleotides: TGTGCCACCAGTGAGTCCGGGACAGGGGGCCGTCAGCCCCAGCATTTT. Translation gives CATSESGTGGRQPQHF.

A few counts support this clone. This chain links TRBV24-1 with TRBJ1-2, with TRBD1 identical over 9 bases. J gave up 1 base and V 4 bases, and 6 bases lay outside the gene matches. This CDR3 has 16 residues. Germline V gene lookup returns CDR1 KGHDR and CDR2 SFDVKD. The CDR3 region has the DNA TGTGCCACCAGTGACTCTGGGACAGGGCTTAACTATGGCTACACCTTC. Translation gives CATSDSGTGLNYGYTF.

V usage is TRBV11-2 and J usage is TRBJ2-7; D is uncertain. Trimming shortened V by 2 bases and J by 9 bases, and 20 bases separated the two germline ends. The germline gives CDR1 SGHAT, CDR2 FQNNGV. The CDR3 runs 15 residues. The CDR3 DNA follows: TGTGCCAGCAGCTTAACTGAAAGCAGGCCCCATGGGCAGTACTTC. It yields the protein CASSLTESRPHGQYF.

V usage is TRBV18 and J usage is TRBJ2-1; 10 bases are a match to TRBD2. The CDR3 contains 15 residues. J gave up 5 bases and V 5 bases, and 6 bases lay outside the gene matches. In germline, CDR1 is KGHSH, CDR2 LQKENI. The CDR3 loop is CASSFSSGRNNEQFF. The CDR3 nucleotides are TGTGCCAGCTCATTTTCTAGCGGGAGAAACAATGAGCAGTTCTTC.

The chain is built from TRBV6-4 and TRBJ2-1; TRBD2 aligns across 13 bases. This CDR3 is 14 amino acids long. J gave up 6 bases and V 6 bases, and 2 bases lay outside the gene matches. The germline V gene encodes CDR1 MRHNA and CDR2 SNTAGT. CDR3 sequence reads: CASSRLAGGNEQFF. DNA of the CDR3: TGTGCCAGCAGCCGACTAGCGGGAGGCAATGAGCAGTTCTTC.

The DNA of the CDR3 is TGTGCCAGCAGCTTCCCAGCGGGAGCCTCCTACGAGCAGTACTTC. Translating it yields CASSFPAGASYEQYF. The chain has TRBV5-6 and TRBJ2-7; 8 positions match TRBD2. Trimming removed 2 bases from V and 0 bases from J; junction bases left unmatched: 4. The CDR3 covers 15 residues. Per germline, CDR1 SGHDT and CDR2 YYEEEE.

V is TRBV2 and J is TRBJ2-6; 7 bases are shared with TRBD1. The germline V gene has CDR1 SNHLY and CDR2 FYNNEI. After removal of 3 bases from V and 8 bases from J, the junction contained 10 bases not matched to a gene. This CDR3 contains 16 residues. This chain's CDR3 is CASSEGNRGVTNVLTF. In DNA form, the CDR3 reads TGTGCCAGCAGTGAGGGGAACAGGGGCGTTACCAACGTCCTGACTTTC.

The chain couples TRBV5-1 to TRBJ2-1; TRBD2 matches at 12 bases. V was pared by 3 bases and J by 4 bases, with 5 bases of the junction left unmatched. The germline V gene encodes CDR1 SGHRS and CDR2 YFSETQ. The CDR3 has 16 residues. This CDR3 is CASSSPGLAGYNEQFF. CDR3 in DNA: TGCGCCAGCAGCTCCCCCGGACTAGCGGGATACAATGAGCAGTTCTTC.

The sample holds a few counts of this clone. The chain has TRBV5-1 and TRBJ2-1, with TRBD1 as a possible D gene (6 bases). CDR1 and CDR2 (germline): SGHRS, YFSETQ. The CDR3 is made up of 15 amino acids. V was cut by 3 bases and J by 3 bases, with 13 bases left in between. The DNA of the CDR3 is TGCGCCAGCAGCTGGGGACACCCGGGCTACAATGAGCAGTTCTTC. This codes for CASSWGHPGYNEQFF.

The chain employs TRBV27 and TRBJ2-1, with D possibly being TRBD1 (5 bases). Per the germline V gene, CDR1 is MNHEY and CDR2 is SMNVEV (reference sequence). The CDR3 contains 16 residues. V gave up 5 bases and J gave up 0 bases, with 14 bases separating them. The DNA of the CDR3 is TGTGCCAGCAGTCAACGACAGCTGAGCTCCTACAATGAGCAGTTCTTC. Translating it yields CASSQRQLSSYNEQFF.

J is TRBJ1-5 and V is TRBV19; D remains ambiguous. CDR3 length equals 14 residues. The V gene lost 3 bases and the J gene lost 3 bases, with 9 bases spanning the gap. Germline CDR1 LNHDA, CDR2 SQIVND (reference sequence). CDR3 DNA: TGTGCCAGTAGTATCTCCGGGTCCAATCAGCCCCAGCATTTT. It codes for CASSISGSNQPQHF.

The V call is TRBV23-1, the J call TRBJ1-1; 9 bases match TRBD1. TRBV23-1 has ORF status, its function being uncertain. This CDR3 is built from 15 residues. V dropped 0 bases and J dropped 3; count of bases not matched to a gene: 2. The CDR3 DNA is TGCGCCAGCAGTCAATCGGGGGACAGGGACACTGAAGCTTTCTTT. It yields the protein CASSQSGDRDTEAFF.

This clone was found a few times. The genes are TRBV30 and TRBJ2-7; D is perhaps TRBD2 (5 bases). Germline-derived CDR1 and CDR2 are GTSNPN and SVGIG (reference sequence). The V and J ends lost 2 bases and 2 bases respectively, with 10 bases between them. CDR3 length: 13 amino acids. The CDR3 region is CAWSRAGAYEQYF. Here the CDR3 DNA reads TGTGCCTGGAGTCGTGCCGGGGCCTACGAGCAGTACTTC.

CDR3 region: CASSQDPTSGDTDTQYF. The CDR3 DNA is TGTGCCAGCAGCCAAGATCCCACTAGCGGAGACACAGATACGCAGTATTTT. The V call is TRBV3-1 (or the pseudogene TRBV3-2), the J call TRBJ2-3, with 8 bases that match TRBD2. Germline V gives CDR1 LGHDT, CDR2 YNNKEL (reference sequence). Germline trimming cut 0 bases from V and 2 bases from J; bases unmatched to any gene: 7. The CDR3 consists of 17 residues.